These 28 T cell receptor beta chains originate from one sample sequenced in a study of T-cell memory formation after mild COVID-19. Each CDR3 protein is one row after TCRdb ran MiXCR on the 5' RACE reads. Here the sample spans hundreds of thousands of distinct CDR3 sequences, approximately 18% being singletons. Sample: PBMCs or a T cell subset sorted from them (not recorded which). These receptors were obtained from an adult woman who had mild COVID-19 (a few samples of this study predate the infection). Cell type and time point are not known.

This sequence joins TRBV2 and TRBJ2-2; D uncertain. Germline V CDR1 and CDR2: SNHLY, FYNNEI. This CDR3 is built from 13 residues. V lost 8 bases, J lost 4 bases, and 11 bases lay in between. The CDR3, as DNA: TGTGCCAGCGGTTTGGTAGTCACCGGGGAGCTGTTTTTT. It yields the protein CASGLVVTGELFF.

The sample holds a few counts of this clonotype. V usage is TRBV14 and J usage is TRBJ2-3, with D tentatively TRBD1 or TRBD2 (5 bases each). CDR3 length: 16 amino acids. The ends were cut back, 1 base at V and 8 bases at J, with 19 bases in the middle. CDR1 SGHDN and CDR2 FVKESK come from the germline V gene. CDR3 in DNA: TGTGCCAGCAGCCAAGGAGGAGGAGCGGCTCAGGGTACGCAGTATTTT. This translates into CASSQGGGAAQGTQYF. The full variable domain, completed using reference TRBV14 and TRBJ2-3, is EAGVTQFPSHSVIEKGQTVTLRCDPISGHDNLYWYRRVMGKEIKFLLHFVKESKQDESGMPNNRFLAERTGGTYSTLKVQPAELEDSGVYFCASSQGGGAAQGTQYFGPGTRLTVL.

This clonotype was seen many times. V gene TRBV7-8 combines with J gene TRBJ1-1, with D possibly TRBD1 on 5 matching bases. Germline V CDR1 and CDR2: SGHVS, FQNEAQ. This CDR3 spans 14 amino acids. V lost 3 bases and J lost 3, with 11 bases in between. CDR3 sequence (DNA): TGTGCCAGCAGCTTCGGGGGATGGGACACTGAAGCTTTCTTT. It translates to CASSFGGWDTEAFF.

The chain couples TRBV9 to TRBJ1-5; D possibly corresponds to TRBD1 (6 bases). Germline V gene sequence: CDR1 SGDLS, CDR2 YYNGEE. Trimming shortened V by 6 bases and J by 3 bases, and 16 bases separated the two germline ends. This CDR3 has 15 residues. CDR3 nucleotides: TGTGCCAGCACCCCTCGGGACACGCCCAATCAGCCCCAGCATTTT. It is translated as CASTPRDTPNQPQHF.

This clonotype was detected a few times. The V and J genes are TRBV7-2 and TRBJ2-7; 9 bases fit TRBD1. Germline V gene sequence: CDR1 SGHTA, CDR2 FQGNSA. The CDR3 is 14 amino acids. After removal of 5 bases from V and 7 bases from J, the junction contained 9 bases not matched to a gene. The CDR3 sequence is CASSLGQGGWEQYF. For the CDR3, the DNA is TGTGCCAGCAGCCTGGGACAGGGAGGATGGGAGCAGTACTTC.

This chain links TRBV25-1 with TRBJ2-4, with D possibly being TRBD1 or TRBD2 (6 bases each). This CDR3 comprises 16 residues. The germline CDR1 and CDR2 sequences are MGHDK and SYGVNS. V was clipped by 3 bases and J by 3 bases, with 15 bases between them. Here the CDR3 DNA reads TGTGCCAGCAGTGAGGGGGCGGGACAAATCAAAAACATTCAGTACTTC. This gives the protein CASSEGAGQIKNIQYF.

The rearrangement links TRBV10-3 to TRBJ1-2, with D perhaps TRBD1 (5 bases). The CDR3 runs 12 residues. Germline loops: CDR1 ENHRY, CDR2 SYGVKD. Between the trimmed V and J ends, which lost 8 bases and 9 bases, there was a span of 16 bases. DNA for the CDR3: TGTGCCATCGGGGCGGAGATATGGAGCTACACCTTC. Amino acids: CAIGAEIWSYTF.

This clonotype was picked up a small number of times. The rearrangement joins TRBV9 to TRBJ2-1; 8 bases agree with TRBD2. The length of the CDR3 is 15 residues. V lost 4 bases and J lost 2; bases outside the gene matches: 5. CDR1 is SGDLS, CDR2 YYNGEE, per germline. The CDR3 DNA follows: TGTGCCAGCAGCCCGACCGGGGGGGCCTACAATGAGCAGTTCTTC. Its translation: CASSPTGGAYNEQFF.

This clonotype appeared a few times. V usage is TRBV6-5 and J usage is TRBJ1-2; D gene unclear. V dropped 2 bases and J dropped 4 bases, with 8 bases sitting between them. The length of the CDR3 is 13 residues. In germline, CDR1 is MNHEY, CDR2 SVGAGI. Here the CDR3 DNA reads TGTGCCAGCAGTTACCGAGAACGCTATGGCTACACCTTC. It encodes CASSYRERYGYTF.

The sample holds a few counts of this clonotype. This rearrangement joins TRBV18 to TRBJ1-1, with D uncertain. Trimming removed 9 bases from V and 1 base from J, with 15 bases in between. The CDR3 has 14 amino acids. The V gene's germline CDR1 is KGHSH and CDR2 LQKENI. The DNA of the CDR3 is TGTGCCAGTCAGGAGGAGTTGCAGAACACTGAAGCTTTCTTT. It yields the protein CASQEELQNTEAFF.

The chain uses TRBV12-3 or TRBV12-4 and TRBJ2-7; the match to TRBD1 covers 7 bases. Trimming at V came to 5 bases and at J to 2 bases, leaving 9 bases not matched to a gene. The CDR3 is made up of 15 amino acids. The CDR3 DNA sequence: TGTGCCAGCAGTCGAGGGGACAGTGTTCCCTACGAGCAGTACTTC. This encodes CASSRGDSVPYEQYF.

This clonotype showed up just a few times. V and J are TRBV12-3 or TRBV12-4 and TRBJ2-2, with TRBD1 matching over 7 bases. The CDR3 totals 15 residues. Trimming at V came to 9 bases and at J to 0 bases, leaving 7 bases not matched to a gene. CDR3 loop: CASKGDRTNTGELFF. The CDR3 DNA reads TGTGCCAGTAAGGGGGACAGAACGAACACCGGGGAGCTGTTTTTT.

As concerns this clonotype: Sequence at one end of the junction differs from germline and may be a read error. The V call is TRBV13, the J call TRBJ1-2; no firm D call. The CDR3 runs 15 residues. CDR1 is PRHDT and CDR2 is FYEKMQ in the germline V gene (reference sequence). In nucleotides, the CDR3 is TGTGCCAGCAGCATAGGGCTGTCGGCCCGGGATGGCTACACCTTC. Protein: CASSIGLSARDGYTF.

This clonotype was observed a handful of times. This sequence joins TRBV5-1 and TRBJ2-7; 13 nucleotides line up with TRBD2. J was trimmed by 6 bases and V by 5 bases; bases with no gene match: 11. Germline assignment: CDR1 SGHRS and CDR2 YFSETQ. This CDR3 is built from 16 residues. CDR3 nucleotide sequence: TGCGCCAGCAGGGCGGGACTAGCGGGGAGTATCCTCGAGCAGTACTTC. The encoded protein is CASRAGLAGSILEQYF.

The chain employs TRBV6-1 and TRBJ1-2; D is possibly TRBD1 (6 bases). The CDR3 is made up of 14 amino acids. CDR1 is MNHNS, CDR2 SASEGT, per germline. V shed 0 bases and J shed 6 bases, with 11 bases lying between them. The CDR3 DNA reads as TGTGCCAGCAGTGAAGCAACAGGGAAAGATGGCTACACCTTC. Protein sequence: CASSEATGKDGYTF.

The V and J genes are TRBV20-1 and TRBJ2-1; TRBD2 matches at 9 bases. This CDR3 region has 14 residues. The J segment lost 0 bases and the V segment lost 6 bases, leaving 3 bases of the junction unmatched. Germline V CDR1 and CDR2: DFQATT, SNEGSKA (reference sequence). Written as DNA, the CDR3 is TGCAGTGCAAGACTAGCGGTCTCCTACAATGAGCAGTTCTTC. It specifies CSARLAVSYNEQFF.

This clonotype was seen more than once but under ten times. The J gene is TRBJ2-3, the V gene TRBV6-5, with 12 bases aligning to TRBD2. The CDR3 is 14 amino acids. Germline CDR1 reads MNHEY; CDR2 reads SVGAGI. V was clipped by 8 bases and J by 4 bases; unmatched bases: 4. CDR3 sequence (DNA): TGTGCCAGCGCAACTAGCGGGAGGCCAGATACGCAGTATTTT. Translating it yields CASATSGRPDTQYF.

This clonotype was picked up a small number of times. The gene calls are TRBV9 and TRBJ2-1; 8 positions match TRBD1. V dropped 0 bases and J dropped 7; count of bases not matched to a gene: 3. The CDR3 contains 14 residues. Germline values: CDR1 SGDLS, CDR2 YYNGEE. CDR3 residues: CASSVVDRANEQFF. The CDR3 DNA follows: TGTGCCAGCAGCGTAGTGGACAGGGCGAATGAGCAGTTCTTC. The whole variable domain, filled in from reference TRBV9 and TRBJ2-1, reads DSGVTQTPKHLITATGQRVTLRCSPRSGDLSVYWYQQSLDQGLQFLIQYYNGEERAKGNILERFSAQQFPDLHSELNLSSLELGDSALYFCASSVVDRANEQFFGPGTRLTVL.

Only a few counts were recorded for this clonotype. The J gene is TRBJ2-5, the V gene TRBV5-1; a weak D match, TRBD1 (6 bases). The V end lost 4 bases, the J end lost 7 bases, and 20 bases lay between the germline ends. Germline CDR1 is SGHRS and CDR2 is YFSETQ. The CDR3 totals 15 residues. CDR3 in amino acids: CASSISTRGPSTQYF. CDR3 DNA sequence: TGCGCCAGCAGCATCTCAACCAGGGGCCCTTCGACCCAGTACTTC.

The chain carries TRBV12-3 or TRBV12-4 and TRBJ2-2, with D tentatively TRBD1 or TRBD2 (5 bases each). The V end lost 4 bases, the J end lost 7 bases, and 19 bases lay between the germline ends. The CDR3 length is 16 residues. CDR3 nucleotides: TGTGCCAGCAGTTCCTGGAAGTCTGGGGACGGCGGGGAGCTGTTTTTT. Protein product: CASSSWKSGDGGELFF.

The table lists this clonotype with a few counts. The J gene is TRBJ2-5, the V gene TRBV6-2 or TRBV6-3; TRBD2 is a possible D gene (5 bases). This CDR3 has 19 amino acids. Germline V CDR1 and CDR2: MNHEY, SVGEGT. The germline V and J ends were trimmed by 7 bases and 5 bases, with 32 bases remaining between them. CDR3 DNA sequence: TGTGCCAGCAAGGGTCTGGGAGCAACTGTGTTCCCGGGCGTGGAGACCCAGTACTTC. This encodes CASKGLGATVFPGVETQYF.

The V call is TRBV10-2, the J call TRBJ2-7; D might be TRBD1 (7 bases). Trimming removed 3 bases from V and 5 bases from J, with 17 bases in between. Germline V gene data show CDR1 as WSHSY and CDR2 as SAAADI. This CDR3 has 15 residues. CDR3: CASSDRGRGSDEQYF. The CDR3 nucleotides are TGCGCCAGCAGTGATAGGGGGCGGGGAAGCGACGAGCAGTACTTC.

This clonotype has more than one count but fewer than ten. The chain recombines TRBV19 with TRBJ2-3; tentative D call: TRBD2 (6 bases). Trimming took off 3 bases at V and 1 base at J, with 11 bases between the two ends. Germline assignment: CDR1 LNHDA and CDR2 SQIVND (reference sequence). This CDR3 has 15 residues. The CDR3 DNA reads TGTGCCAGTAGTATCTGGGACTCTCGCACAGATACGCAGTATTTT. Its protein is CASSIWDSRTDTQYF.

This clonotype came up a few times. The chain is built from TRBV10-3 and TRBJ2-2, with 7 bases lining up with TRBD2. J lost 3 bases, V lost 4 bases, and 2 bases had no gene match. The CDR3 runs 14 residues. Germline-derived CDR1 and CDR2 are ENHRY and SYGVKD. The CDR3 DNA reads as TGTGCCATCAGTGGGACTAGAGACACCGGGGAGCTGTTTTTT. It encodes CAISGTRDTGELFF.

The CDR3 reads CASSPPGTYEQYF. In DNA, the CDR3 is TGTGCCAGCAGCCCCCCCGGGACCTACGAGCAGTACTTC. The rearrangement links TRBV7-9 to TRBJ2-7; TRBD2 might be the D (5 bases). The germline V and J ends were trimmed by 5 bases and 2 bases, with 10 bases remaining between them. This CDR3 is built from 13 residues. In germline, CDR1 is SEHNR, CDR2 FQNEAQ (reference sequence). The variable domain in full, with the rest retrieved from reference TRBV7-9 and TRBJ2-7, is DTGVSQNPRHKITKRGQNVTFRCDPISEHNRLYWYRQTLGQGPEFLTYFQNEAQLEKSRLLSDRFSAERPKGSFSTLEIQRTEQGDSAMYLCASSPPGTYEQYFGPGTRLTVT.

This sequence joins TRBV12-5 and TRBJ2-1; 10 nucleotides align to TRBD2. The V segment lost 1 base and the J segment 8 bases; nucleotides outside the gene matches: 14. Germline CDR1 and CDR2: LGHNT and FRNRAP. The length of the CDR3 is 18 residues. This CDR3 is CASGLASGSGVRRDEQFF. As DNA, the CDR3 is TGTGCTAGTGGTTTGGCTAGCGGGAGTGGGGTACGTCGGGATGAGCAGTTCTTC.

The CDR3 DNA follows: TGCAGTGCTAGAGATCCCCCGGGACAGGGGGCATATGGCTACACCTTC. Its translation: CSARDPPGQGAYGYTF. The chain recombines TRBV20-1 with TRBJ1-2; 12 positions match TRBD1. Germline lookup yields CDR1 DFQATT and CDR2 SNEGSKA (reference sequence). The CDR3 extends over 16 amino acids. With 0 bases clipped from V and 5 bases from J, the junction kept 7 bases outside the gene matches.

In this sample, this clonotype turned up a few times. The chain has TRBV15 and TRBJ2-6; unclear D gene. This CDR3 spans 16 amino acids. Trimming pared 0 bases from V and 2 bases from J, leaving 8 bases between. Germline V gene data show CDR1 as LNHNV and CDR2 as YYDKDF (reference sequence). The CDR3, as DNA: TGTGCCACCAGCAGAGAATTAGCAGCTGGGGCCAACGTCCTGACTTTC. This translates into CATSRELAAGANVLTF.